The sequence of this T cell receptor (beta chain) was determined in a study of PD-1 blockade in classical Hodgkin lymphoma. Notes on the study in general: There remain no defined causes for the repertoire differences, which possibly reflect disease activity or prior therapy. Newly diagnosed patients had baseline TCR diversity that was reportedly lower than that of healthy donors.

V was trimmed by 1 base and J by 3 bases, leaving 10 bases between them. The CDR3 totals 14 residues. Time point denoted: newly diagnosed, previously untreated cHL patient sample. Magnetic negative selection purified CD4+ T cells from thawed PBMCs. Newly diagnosed classical Hodgkin lymphoma PBMCs, still untreated, provided the comparison samples. Using immunoSEQ multiplex PCR, the repertoire was profiled, and TCRdb retains in-frame clones only, with some absent. The sample records nearly 35,000 clones, roughly 91% being singletons. Worth noting for this clone: No antigen is known for it.

The receptor's source is a human donor with classical Hodgkin lymphoma. This chain joins TRBV23-1 and TRBJ2-7; no clear D. TRBV23-1 has ORF status, its function being uncertain. The sequenced sample consisted of CD4+ T cells from blood. The CDR3 sequence: CASSQFSSRYEQYF. CDR3 DNA sequence: TGCGCCAGCAGTCAATTTAGTTCGCGCTACGAGCAGTACTTC.